This T cell receptor beta chain came from a study of blood T cells in healthy people across ages. Primed by a sample-barcoded 5' primer and a J-beta primer mix, a second PCR proceeded for about 6 to 11 cycles. TCRdb re-called the 5' RACE reads with MiXCR, one entry per CDR3 protein. Of about 640,000 distinct CDR3 sequences listed, under 65% are singletons. This clonotype was found a few times. Germline V gives CDR1 SGHRS, CDR2 YFSETQ. The CDR3 covers 17 residues. Trimming took off 3 bases at V and 3 bases at J, with 20 bases between the two ends. The rearrangement uses TRBV5-1 and TRBJ2-3; D might be TRBD1 or TRBD2, each matching 7 bases. This TCR was sampled from a man in his 60s in good health. The sequenced sample consisted of blood. The CDR3 protein is CASSSIAGGGLTDTQYF. CDR3 DNA: TGCGCCAGCAGCTCCATAGCAGGGGGGGGCCTTACAGATACGCAGTATTTT. The whole variable domain, remainder taken from reference TRBV5-1 and TRBJ2-3, is KAGVTQTPRYLIKTRGQQVTLSCSPISGHRSVSWYQQTPGQGLQFLFEYFSETQRNKGNFPGRFSGRQFSNSRSEMNVSTLELGDSALYLCASSSIAGGGLTDTQYFGPGTRLTVL.